This T cell receptor beta chain emerged from a study of blood T cell repertoires in COVID-19. The protocol was immunoSEQ multiplex PCR, while the TCRdb copy is restricted to in-frame clones and leaves out a portion. The sample consists of more than 200,000 clones, more than 75% of them appearing once. Germline CDR1 and CDR2: LGHDT and YNNKEL (reference sequence). The V and J ends lost 0 bases and 14 bases respectively, with 11 bases between them. The CDR3 contains 13 residues. Seattle's cohort entered during active infection and was followed longitudinally. Specimen: peripheral blood. The V and J genes are TRBV3-1 (or the pseudogene TRBV3-2) and TRBJ1-6; no clear D gene. The receptor's source is a woman older than 75 with COVID-19, enrolled during active disease. The CDR3 protein is CASSQERGFTLHF. The CDR3 coding sequence is TGTGCCAGCAGCCAAGAGAGAGGTTTCACCCTCCACTTT.